This TCR beta chain originates from a study of blood T cell repertoires in COVID-19. Some clones are missing from TCRdb's copy, which holds only in-frame ones; the method was immunoSEQ multiplex PCR. The data show about 100,000 clones, approximately 80% seen once. V was pared by 1 base and J by 3 bases, with 3 bases of the junction left unmatched. Looked up from germline, CDR1 is MNHEY and CDR2 is SVGEGT. This CDR3 is 14 amino acids long. This sequence originates from a man between 65 and 85 years old with active or convalescent COVID-19. The V and J genes are TRBV6-2 or TRBV6-3 and TRBJ2-7; 7 bases align to TRBD1. Sequencing was done on a sample of peripheral blood. The CDR3 spells CASSYWDRDYEQYF. Here the CDR3 DNA reads TGTGCCAGCAGTTACTGGGACAGAGACTACGAGCAGTACTTC.